This TCR beta chain was captured by sequencing in a study of control samples from healthy donors and cancer patients. To note about this clone: The junction shows a germline mismatch at one end, possibly a read error.

The data were produced by immunoSEQ multiplex PCR, yet TCRdb's version contains in-frame clones alone and is incomplete. The sample lists roughly 52,000 clones, approximately 95% occurring once. CDR3 size: 15 residues. CDR1 is MDHEN, CDR2 SYDVKM, per germline. The source material was blood. The chain joins TRBV28 to TRBJ1-2; D unresolved. The source of this sequence is a woman aged 25-40 years in good health. The DNA for the CDR3 is TGTGCCAGCAGATTATCCATGGCGGTATTTCGGGGCTACACCTTC. Translated, it gives CASRLSMAVFRGYTF.